Listed below are T cell receptor beta chains from one sample, sequenced in a study of blood T cell repertoires in COVID-19. This table comes from immunoSEQ multiplex PCR, and its TCRdb copy is limited to in-frame clones, with some not included. The data show approximately 240,000 clones, about 90% seen once. The sequencing input was PBMCs or T cells enriched from blood (not recorded which). All receptors derive from a young woman with acute COVID-19. CDR3s include the opening cysteine and the closing phenylalanine or tryptophan. D genes are given only for firm matches. Some rows have no size entry. The others give once, few or many, or a class for an expanded clone.

V: TRBV11-2; D: NA; size: once; J: TRBJ2-5; DNA: TGTGCCAGCAGCTCGCAACAGGGATCTGAGACCCAGTACTTC; CDR3: CASSSQQGSETQYF
V: TRBV7-8; D: NA; size: NA; J: TRBJ2-7; DNA: TGTGCCAGCAGCTACAACCCAGTCGCCCGATCCGAGCAGTACTTC; CDR3: CASSYNPVARSEQYF
V: TRBV20-1; D: TRBD1; size: NA; J: TRBJ1-6; DNA: TGCAGTGCTAGTAGGGGGCCGGGTTCACCCCTCCACTTT; CDR3: CSASRGPGSPLHF
V: TRBV5-1; D: NA; size: NA; J: TRBJ2-1; DNA: TGCGCCAGCAGCCCGGTGGAATCGGACAGTGAGCAGTTCTTC; CDR3: CASSPVESDSEQFF
V: TRBV30; D: TRBD2; size: NA; J: TRBJ2-1; DNA: TGTGCCTGGAGTGTAAGGTTAGCGGGGGTGGGCAATGAGCAGTTCTTC; CDR3: CAWSVRLAGVGNEQFF
V: TRBV27; D: NA; size: NA; J: TRBJ2-3; DNA: TGTGCCAGCAGTTTAGGGCTAGCTAGCACAGATACGCAGTATTTT; CDR3: CASSLGLASTDTQYF
V: TRBV10-3; D: TRBD2; size: NA; J: TRBJ2-1; DNA: TGTGCCATCAGTGACCGTCGAGTGTTGCCCTGGGCGGGAGGGCGTCCCGCCGACTACAATGAGCAGTTCTTC; CDR3: CAISDRRVLPWAGGRPADYNEQFF
V: TRBV19; D: NA; size: NA; J: TRBJ2-3; DNA: TGTGCCAGTAGACGATTCCCGGGGGTGGAAGATACGCAGTATTTT; CDR3: CASRRFPGVEDTQYF
V: TRBV4-1; D: NA; size: once; J: TRBJ1-2; DNA: TGCGCCAGCAGCCAAACCGCAGGACGACAGAGCTATGGCTACACCTTC; CDR3: CASSQTAGRQSYGYTF
V: TRBV6-5; D: NA; size: NA; J: TRBJ2-7; DNA: TGTGCCAGCACCCTGGACAACCCGAGCTCCTACGAGCAGTACTTC; CDR3: CASTLDNPSSYEQYF
V: TRBV2; D: TRBD1; size: NA; J: TRBJ1-4; DNA: TGTGCCAGCAGTGAATCTTGGGCAGGGGGTTGGGAAAAACTGTTTTTT; CDR3: CASSESWAGGWEKLFF
V: TRBV5-1; D: TRBD2; size: NA; J: TRBJ2-1; DNA: TGCGCCAGCAGCCAGCGGGAGACGACCTACAATGAGCAGTTCTTC; CDR3: CASSQRETTYNEQFF
V: TRBV28; D: NA; size: once; J: TRBJ1-1; DNA: TGTGCCAGCGCCTTGGGAGGGCGGGAGGCTGAAGCTTTCTTT; CDR3: CASALGGREAEAFF
V: TRBV13; D: TRBD1; size: once; J: TRBJ1-2; DNA: TGTGCCAGCAGCGTAAACAGGGGGCGGGATGGCTACACCTTC; CDR3: CASSVNRGRDGYTF
V: TRBV4-2; D: TRBD1; size: NA; J: TRBJ1-5; DNA: TGTGCCAGCAGCCAAGGAATGTCCGGACAGGGGTCAAATCAGCCCCAGCATTTT; CDR3: CASSQGMSGQGSNQPQHF
V: TRBV6-5; D: TRBD2; size: few; J: TRBJ2-7; DNA: TGTGCCAGCAGTTACTCGCTGAGCGGGGTCTACGAGCAGTACTTC; CDR3: CASSYSLSGVYEQYF
V: TRBV19; D: NA; size: NA; J: TRBJ2-1; DNA: TGTGCCAGTAGTAGATTCGGACAGCCGCTCTCCTACAATGAGCAGTTCTTC; CDR3: CASSRFGQPLSYNEQFF
V: TRBV2; D: NA; size: NA; J: TRBJ1-1; DNA: TGTGCCACCGCCGTCCAGGAGAACACTGAAGCTTTCTTT; CDR3: CATAVQENTEAFF
V: TRBV19; D: NA; size: NA; J: TRBJ2-7; DNA: TGTGCCAGCCATTCCCCGGGTGGCGGCGAGCAGTACTTC; CDR3: CASHSPGGGEQYF
V: TRBV4-3; D: NA; size: NA; J: TRBJ1-1; DNA: TGCGCCAGCAGCCAAACGGGACTGCCGAACACTGAAGCTTTCTTT; CDR3: CASSQTGLPNTEAFF
V: TRBV5-1; D: NA; size: NA; J: TRBJ1-4; DNA: TGCGCCAGCAGCTCTACAGCCGCAACTAATGAAAAACTGTTTTTT; CDR3: CASSSTAATNEKLFF
V: TRBV4-2; D: NA; size: NA; J: TRBJ2-2; DNA: TGTGCCAGCAGCCTGGCTTCCACCGGGGAGCTGTTTTTT; CDR3: CASSLASTGELFF
V: TRBV10-3; D: TRBD2; size: NA; J: TRBJ2-1; DNA: TGTGCCATCTCCTCGCCTAGCGGTAGCTCCTACAATGAGCAGTTCTTC; CDR3: CAISSPSGSSYNEQFF
V: TRBV15; D: TRBD2; size: once; J: TRBJ2-7; DNA: TGTGCCACCAGCAGAGTTACCGGACTAGCGGGACGGGAGCAGTACTTC; CDR3: CATSRVTGLAGREQYF
V: TRBV19; D: TRBD1; size: NA; J: TRBJ2-7; DNA: TGTGCCAGTTGGGACAGGGGGCTGAGCGAGCAGTACTTC; CDR3: CASWDRGLSEQYF
V: TRBV28; D: NA; size: NA; J: TRBJ2-3; DNA: TGTGCCAGCATCAGAGGGGGATACACAGATACGCAGTATTTT; CDR3: CASIRGGYTDTQYF
V: TRBV9; D: NA; size: NA; J: TRBJ2-1; DNA: TGTGCCAGCACCCGGGGTAGCACAACCAGTGAGCAGTTCTTC; CDR3: CASTRGSTTSEQFF
V: TRBV2; D: NA; size: many; J: TRBJ2-1; DNA: TGTGCCAGCAGTGACCTCAGGCCGGACAATGAGCAGTTCTTC; CDR3: CASSDLRPDNEQFF
V: TRBV11-2; D: TRBD1; size: NA; J: TRBJ2-7; DNA: TGTGCCAGCAGCTTAGCCCTGGACAGGGAATACGAGCAGTACTTC; CDR3: CASSLALDREYEQYF
V: TRBV6-4; D: TRBD2; size: once; J: TRBJ2-7; DNA: TGTGCCAGACGACCGGGACTAGCGGAGGTGGGCCCCTACGAGCAGTACTTC; CDR3: CARRPGLAEVGPYEQYF
V: TRBV20-1; D: NA; size: once; J: TRBJ1-2; DNA: TGCAGTGGAGTGAAAACCTATGGCTACACCTTC; CDR3: CSGVKTYGYTF
V: TRBV12-3/TRBV12-4; D: NA; size: NA; J: TRBJ1-1; DNA: TGTGCCAGCAGTCAAACGCGGAACACTGAAGCTTTCTTT; CDR3: CASSQTRNTEAFF
V: TRBV11-2; D: TRBD1; size: NA; J: TRBJ1-4; DNA: TGTGCCAGCAGCGACACTCGGGACAGACATGAAAAACTGTTTTTT; CDR3: CASSDTRDRHEKLFF